Shown below are 4 T cell receptor beta chains from a single sample sequenced in a study of blood T cell repertoires in COVID-19. The assay was immunoSEQ multiplex PCR, and TCRdb's table has in-frame clones only and misses some. Of around 250,000 clones listed, 75% to 85% were seen once; the top ten hold roughly 5%. Material for sequencing was peripheral blood. Source of these receptors: a man aged 50-60 years with active or convalescent COVID-19.

The DNA for the CDR3 is TGTGCCAGCAGGGACTCAGGGAGGGGTAGCACTGAAGCTTTCTTT. Protein: CASRDSGRGSTEAFF. The rearrangement joins TRBV2 to TRBJ1-1, with TRBD1 as a possible D gene (5 bases). This CDR3 is 15 amino acids long. V was cut by 6 bases and J by 4 bases, with 18 bases left in between. Germline values: CDR1 SNHLY, CDR2 FYNNEI.

A single count supports this clone. The chain recombines TRBV28 with TRBJ2-3; 11 nucleotides align to TRBD2. This CDR3 is built from 15 residues. Germline V gene lookup returns CDR1 MDHEN and CDR2 SYDVKM. Trimming took 7 bases from V and 2 from J; bases not matched to a gene: 5. CDR3 coding DNA: TGTGCCAGCATCCTTAGCGGGAGGGACACAGATACGCAGTATTTT. Translated: CASILSGRDTDTQYF.

The V and J genes are TRBV6-5 and TRBJ2-1, with 7 bases lining up with TRBD2. The J segment lost 4 bases and the V segment lost 7 bases, leaving 7 bases of the junction unmatched. Germline-derived CDR1 and CDR2 are MNHEY and SVGAGI. The CDR3 is 14 amino acids. The CDR3 loop is CASIGSGKYNEQFF. In DNA, the CDR3 is TGTGCCAGCATAGGAAGCGGGAAGTACAATGAGCAGTTCTTC.

In DNA form, the CDR3 reads TGTGCCAGCAGTCAGGGGCAAAACACTGAAGCTTTCTTT. Translation gives CASSQGQNTEAFF. The V gene is TRBV6-5, the J gene TRBJ1-1; TRBD1 is a possible D gene (6 bases). Germline CDR1 reads MNHEY; CDR2 reads SVGAGI. Trimming pared 5 bases from V and 2 bases from J, leaving 9 bases between. The CDR3 is 13 amino acids.